Reported below is one T cell receptor beta chain. What it recognizes is unknown. The data originate from a study of T cells in tuberculosis. Overall study results and limits: GMM-specific TCRs were nearer to active tuberculosis alpha repertoires, suggesting expansion.

V lost 2 bases to trimming and J lost 5 bases; unmatched junction nucleotides: 3. In germline, CDR1 is SGHKS, CDR2 YYEKEE (reference sequence). This CDR3 region has 15 residues. Profiling relied on immunoSEQ multiplex PCR, and the TCRdb table lists in-frame clones only, not all of them. The table shows 29,000 or so clones, with roughly 94% occurring only once. As to time point: new active TB diagnosis, blood taken before or within 7 days of starting treatment. The V gene is TRBV5-5, the J gene TRBJ2-2; the match to TRBD1 covers 10 bases. This TCR was recovered from an adult with tuberculosis. Specimen: PBMCs, collected at tuberculosis diagnosis. The CDR3 region has the DNA TGTGCCAGCAGCTTCCCGGGACAGGGGACCGGGGAGCTGTTTTTT. This translates into CASSFPGQGTGELFF.